Listed below are T cell receptor beta chains from one sample, sequenced in a study of shared clonotypes between healthy human individuals. Generated by immunoSEQ multiplex PCR, the TCRdb table keeps only in-frame clones and is missing some. This sample has about 2 million clones, with 85% to 95% found just once. The sequenced sample was naive CD4+ T cells sorted from blood. The receptors were gathered from a man in his late teens or twenties in good health. Both conserved end residues are part of each CDR3. The D gene is left open where the match is weak. Clone sizes are given selectively: once, few, many, or a class where the clone is expanded.

clone_size	v_call	d_call	j_call	cdr3_nt	cdr3_aa
-	TRBV11-2	-	TRBJ2-1	TGTGCCAGCAGCCCCCGCCGAGGCAATGAGCAGTTCTTC	CASSPRRGNEQFF
-	TRBV19	-	TRBJ1-5	TGTGCCAGTAGTATCAGGCAGGGTCCCTATAGCAATCAGCCCCAGCATTTT	CASSIRQGPYSNQPQHF
-	TRBV10-2	-	TRBJ1-6	TGCGCCAGCAGTGAGTATACGGATTATTCACCCCTCCACTTT	CASSEYTDYSPLHF
once	TRBV19	-	TRBJ1-1	TGTGCCAGTAATGTGCTGGGGCTTGGTGGGGCTGAAGCTTTCTTT	CASNVLGLGGAEAFF
-	TRBV4-3	TRBD1	TRBJ1-2	TGCGCCAGCAGCCAAGAAGGGCAGGGGGCAGGCGGCTACACCTTC	CASSQEGQGAGGYTF
-	TRBV18	-	TRBJ2-7	TGTGCCAGCACGGAAGCGTGGGGAAACACCTACGAGCAGTACTTC	CASTEAWGNTYEQYF
-	TRBV7-2	TRBD2	TRBJ2-1	TGTGCCAGCAGCTATACCGGGACTACCTCCAATGAGCAGTTCTTC	CASSYTGTTSNEQFF
-	TRBV9	TRBD2	TRBJ2-7	TGTGCCAGCAGCGCTCCGGGACTAGGGAACGAGCAGTACTTC	CASSAPGLGNEQYF
-	TRBV10-3	TRBD1	TRBJ1-5	TGTGCCACAGGGGGACAGGGATTTAATCAGCCCCAGCATTTT	CATGGQGFNQPQHF
-	TRBV5-1	-	TRBJ2-2	TGCGCCAGCAGCTTAGGGCCGTCGGGGGCCTACACCGGGGAGCTGTTTTTT	CASSLGPSGAYTGELFF
once	TRBV29-1	-	TRBJ1-1	TGCAGCGTTTATAGCGGGAACACTGAAGCTTTCTTT	CSVYSGNTEAFF
-	TRBV14	-	TRBJ2-7	TGTGCCAGCAGCCAATTTAGCGCAGGGGTTACCTACGAGCAGTACTTC	CASSQFSAGVTYEQYF
few	TRBV11-3	-	TRBJ1-1	TGTGCCAGCAGCTTGGCTGAAGCTTTCTTT	CASSLAEAFF
-	TRBV18	-	TRBJ1-2	TGTGCCAGCTCCCCCGGGGCAGGGCCGAACTATGGCTACACCTTC	CASSPGAGPNYGYTF